This T cell receptor (beta chain) was identified in a study of T cell responses to AZD1222 COVID-19 vaccine. General study results and limits: Spike-wide coverage was observed for vaccine-associated CD4 TCRs, with dominant responses at 160-218 and 743-854. Repertoire sampling happened only post peak T cell response. Baseline antibody screening turned up just 6 or 7 seropositive AZD1222 recipients.

This clone was counted a single time. No antigen is known for it. CDR3 length: 13 amino acids. V lost 5 bases and J lost 4, with 9 bases in between. Germline CDR1 reads WNHNN; CDR2 reads SYGVQD (reference sequence). Assay used: immunoSEQ multiplex PCR; TCRdb lists only in-frame clones, some missing. The sample contains some 120,000 clones, roughly nine tenths of which appear only once. This TCR came from an adult in good health. The specimen comprised peripheral blood, sampled on day 0 of AZD1222 vaccination. The chain is built from TRBV10-1 and TRBJ1-3; D unclear. CDR3 sequence: CASSPGFGNTIYF. CDR3 DNA sequence: TGCGCCAGCAGTCCCGGATTCGGAAACACCATATATTTT.